This T cell receptor (beta chain) was sequenced for a study of blood T cells in healthy people across ages. A second PCR, run for roughly 7 to 11 cycles, used a sample-barcoded 5' primer plus a J-beta primer mix. In TCRdb, the 5' RACE reads were re-called with MiXCR into one record per CDR3 protein. The sample records about 1.6 million distinct CDR3 sequences, almost 35% being singletons. On this clonotype itself: Antigen: not known. One end of the junction does not line up with germline, which may come from a read error.

From germline, CDR1 is MDHEN and CDR2 SYDVKM. The CDR3 runs to 15 residues. Study results and caveats: Estimates drawn from one million T cells were deemed to understate diversity.

The chain recombines TRBV28 with TRBJ2-5; 9 positions agree with TRBD1. Sequencing used blood. The sequence was collected from a woman aged 30 to 39 in good health. DNA of the CDR3: TGCGCCAGCAGTTTATCGGCGGACAGGGGAGAGACCCAGTACTTC. Translation gives CASSLSADRGETQYF.